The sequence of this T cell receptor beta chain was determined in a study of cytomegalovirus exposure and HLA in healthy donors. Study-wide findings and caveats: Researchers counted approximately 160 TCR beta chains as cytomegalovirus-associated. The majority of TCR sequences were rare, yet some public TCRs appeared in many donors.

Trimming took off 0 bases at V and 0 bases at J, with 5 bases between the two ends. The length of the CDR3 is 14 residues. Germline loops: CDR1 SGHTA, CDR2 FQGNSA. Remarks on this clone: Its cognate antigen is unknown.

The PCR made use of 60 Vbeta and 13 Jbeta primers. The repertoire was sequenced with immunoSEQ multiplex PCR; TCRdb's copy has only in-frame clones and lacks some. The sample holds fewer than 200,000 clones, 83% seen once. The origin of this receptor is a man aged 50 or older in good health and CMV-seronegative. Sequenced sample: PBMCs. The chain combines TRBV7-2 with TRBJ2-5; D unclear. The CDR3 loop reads CASSLANYQETQYF. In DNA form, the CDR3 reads TGTGCCAGCAGCTTAGCTAACTACCAAGAGACCCAGTACTTC.